These 25 T cell receptor beta chains were all obtained from the same sample, sequenced in a study of T cells in localized non-small cell lung cancer. Here immunoSEQ multiplex PCR was the method, and the copy in TCRdb shows in-frame clones only, minus some. The table lists roughly 30,000 clones, about 91% of them singletons. The sample here was peripheral blood, taken before any cancer treatment. These receptors all come from a female donor over 55 with stage I lung adenocarcinoma.

The chain carries TRBV6-1 and TRBJ2-1; 9 bases map to TRBD2. This CDR3 is built from 16 residues. V shed 3 bases, J shed 6 bases, and the junction held 9 bases outside the gene matches. Germline V gives CDR1 MNHNS, CDR2 SASEGT. CDR3 residues: CASSDPSGLARNEQFF. In DNA, the CDR3 is TGTGCCAGCAGTGACCCTTCGGGACTAGCCCGCAATGAGCAGTTCTTC.

This chain joins TRBV7-8 and TRBJ2-5; 8 bases are a match to TRBD1. The germline V gene has CDR1 SGHVS and CDR2 FQNEAQ. Trimming cost V 5 bases and J 7 bases; bases outside gene matches: 12. The CDR3 length is 15 residues. DNA of the CDR3: TGTGCCAGCAGCCCGGAGCAGACAGGGGACTGGACCCAGTACTTC. It codes for CASSPEQTGDWTQYF.

This rearrangement joins TRBV30 to TRBJ1-5; D possibly corresponds to TRBD1 (5 bases). The CDR3 length is 12 residues. V lost 5 bases and J 3 bases, leaving 8 bases between the germline ends. Germline loops: CDR1 GTSNPN, CDR2 SVGIG (reference sequence). Here the CDR3 reads CAWGRDNQPQHF. CDR3 sequence (DNA): TGTGCCTGGGGCAGGGACAATCAGCCCCAGCATTTT.

CDR3 bases: TGCGCCAGCAGCCCGGGACAGGGGGTCGCTGAAGCTTTCTTT. This codes for CASSPGQGVAEAFF. J is TRBJ1-1 and V is TRBV5-1, with 11 bases aligning to TRBD1. This CDR3 contains 14 residues. J was trimmed by 6 bases and V by 4 bases; bases with no gene match: 5. CDR1 SGHRS and CDR2 YFSETQ come from the germline V gene.

The genes are TRBV12-5 and TRBJ1-5; D not certain. V dropped 1 base and J dropped 4 bases, with 5 bases sitting between them. There are 13 residues in the CDR3. Germline V lookup: CDR1 LGHNT, CDR2 FRNRAP. CDR3 loop: CASGLEVNQPQHF. The CDR3 DNA reads TGTGCTAGTGGTTTGGAAGTAAATCAGCCCCAGCATTTT.

The chain has TRBV5-1 and TRBJ2-5; D is perhaps TRBD1 or TRBD2 (5 bases each). The V end lost 0 bases, the J end lost 5 bases, and 14 bases lay between the germline ends. Germline values: CDR1 SGHRS, CDR2 YFSETQ. The CDR3 consists of 15 residues. The CDR3 here is CASSLEGARGETQYF. CDR3 DNA sequence: TGCGCCAGCAGCTTGGAAGGGGCGAGGGGCGAGACCCAGTACTTC.

The chain links TRBV5-4 to TRBJ2-7; D is uncertain. Germline V CDR1 and CDR2: SGHNT, YYREEE (reference sequence). V lost 1 base, J lost 1 base, and 12 bases lay in between. CDR3 size: 15 residues. The CDR3 loop reads CASSLIYRGSYEQYF. The CDR3 nucleotides read TGTGCCAGCAGCTTGATCTATCGTGGGTCCTACGAGCAGTACTTC.

The sample holds one count of this clone. The CDR3 sequence is CASSHRVDTQYF. As DNA, the CDR3 is TGTGCCAGCAGCCACCGTGTGGATACGCAGTATTTT. The chain combines TRBV11-2 with TRBJ2-3; D gene uncertain. Germline CDR1 and CDR2: SGHAT and FQNNGV. The CDR3 is made up of 12 amino acids. V was shortened by 5 bases and J by 6 bases, with 9 bases between the two germline ends.

Points on this clone: Additional DNA sequences in this sample encode the identical CDR3. V usage is TRBV5-6 and J usage is TRBJ2-5, with TRBD1 matching 8 bases. Trimming removed 4 bases from V and 5 bases from J; junction bases left unmatched: 10. The germline gives CDR1 SGHDT, CDR2 YYEEEE. CDR3 size: 15 residues. The CDR3 DNA is TGTGCCAGCAGCCGGCCGACAGGGGAGGTCGAGACCCAGTACTTC. Protein sequence: CASSRPTGEVETQYF.

This chain links TRBV5-1 with TRBJ2-2; 9 positions match TRBD2. From germline, CDR1 is SGHRS and CDR2 YFSETQ. The CDR3 spans 15 residues. V shed 6 bases and J 2 bases; nucleotides not matched to a gene: 5. The CDR3 loop is CASTPTSGNTGELFF. CDR3 DNA: TGCGCCAGCACCCCGACTAGCGGCAACACCGGGGAGCTGTTTTTT.

CDR3 sequence reads: CASNRGAAETQYF. In nucleotides, the CDR3 is TGTGCCAGTAACCGGGGTGCAGCAGAGACCCAGTACTTC. The chain uses TRBV19 and TRBJ2-5; maybe TRBD2 (5 bases). This CDR3 is 13 amino acids long. The germline V and J ends were trimmed by 7 bases and 4 bases, with 13 bases remaining between them. Germline lookup yields CDR1 LNHDA and CDR2 SQIVND (reference sequence).

The gene calls are TRBV5-6 and TRBJ1-2, with 10 bases fitting TRBD1. V was clipped by 0 bases and J by 8 bases; unmatched bases: 4. The V gene's germline CDR1 is SGHDT and CDR2 YYEEEE. The CDR3 loop spans 14 amino acids. The CDR3 DNA is TGTGCCAGCAGCTTGGGACAGGGGGCAACGGGCTACACCTTC. This gives the protein CASSLGQGATGYTF.

The sample holds one count of this clone. V and J are TRBV10-3 and TRBJ1-2; D gene unclear. V lost 0 bases and J lost 3, with 11 bases in between. Germline CDR1 reads ENHRY; CDR2 reads SYGVKD. The CDR3 loop spans 15 amino acids. CDR3 bases: TGTGCCATCAGTGAGTCGAGTGGTCAGTACTATGGCTACACCTTC. It specifies CAISESSGQYYGYTF.

The chain uses TRBV27 and TRBJ2-1; D is unclear. This CDR3 comprises 16 residues. With 3 bases removed from V and 0 bases from J, the gap between germline ends came to 12 bases. CDR1 is MNHEY, CDR2 SMNVEV, per germline (reference sequence). The CDR3 region is CASSLRALRSYNEQFF. CDR3 DNA: TGTGCCAGCAGTTTGAGAGCGTTACGCTCCTACAATGAGCAGTTCTTC.

The V and J genes are TRBV2 and TRBJ1-6; D is unresolved. Germline CDR1 is SNHLY and CDR2 is FYNNEI. V was pared by 5 bases and J by 6 bases, with 8 bases between. The CDR3 is 13 residues long. CDR3 nucleotide sequence: TGTGCCAGCAGTAGCCAAGTTAATTCACCCCTCCACTTT. This encodes CASSSQVNSPLHF. The full variable domain, completed using reference TRBV2 and TRBJ1-6, is EPEVTQTPSHQVTQMGQEVILRCVPISNHLYFYWYRQILGQKVEFLVSFYNNEISEKSEIFDDQFSVERPDGSNFTLKIRSTKLEDSAMYFCASSSQVNSPLHFGNGTRLTVT.

This chain uses TRBV12-2 with TRBJ2-7; the table names TRBD1, a call not compared with the DNA. TRBV12-2 is a documented pseudogene. The CDR3 sequence is 15 residues long. The chain's CDR3 is CASRLEWTGSYEQYF. The CDR3 bases are TGTGCAAGTCGCTTAGAATGGACAGGTAGCTACGAGCAGTACTTC.

The V call is TRBV5-1, the J call TRBJ2-3; 7 nucleotides align to TRBD2. J gave up 6 bases and V 0 bases, and 13 bases lay outside the gene matches. CDR3 length: 17 amino acids. The V gene's germline CDR1 is SGHRS and CDR2 YFSETQ. CDR3 nucleotides: TGCGCCAGCAGCTTGGCCGCGGGCAGTGCGGGAGCGGATACGCAGTATTTT. Translation gives CASSLAAGSAGADTQYF.

The rearrangement links TRBV27 to TRBJ1-2, with a possible D match to TRBD1 (5 bases). V was trimmed by 1 base and J by 4 bases, leaving 13 bases between them. Germline V CDR1 and CDR2: MNHEY, SMNVEV (reference sequence). The CDR3 has 15 residues. CDR3 nucleotides: TGTGCCAGCAGTTTATTTGAGGGGAACCCCTATGGCTACACCTTC. Amino acid sequence: CASSLFEGNPYGYTF.

The chain couples TRBV9 to TRBJ1-1; a weak D match, TRBD1 (5 bases). CDR1 is SGDLS, CDR2 YYNGEE, per germline. CDR3 length equals 15 residues. Trimming shortened V by 4 bases and J by 5 bases, and 18 bases separated the two germline ends. DNA of the CDR3: TGTGCCAGCAGCTCACCCGGAGGGGTTTGGACTGAAGCTTTCTTT. Encoded protein: CASSSPGGVWTEAFF.

This clone was detected only once. The chain couples TRBV7-9 to TRBJ2-7; either TRBD1 or TRBD2 may fit D (5 bases each). V lost 2 bases to trimming and J lost 2 bases, with 10 bases between them. Per germline, CDR1 SEHNR and CDR2 FQNEAQ (reference sequence). The CDR3 has 14 amino acids. Here the CDR3 reads CASSLRQGAYEQYF. CDR3 nucleotides: TGTGCCAGCAGCTTACGGCAGGGAGCCTACGAGCAGTACTTC.

The rearrangement uses TRBV6-1 and TRBJ2-1; TRBD1 agrees at 8 bases. Germline assignment: CDR1 MNHNS and CDR2 SASEGT. The CDR3 is 15 residues long. The junction had 7 bases not matched to a gene; V was cut back by 3 bases and J by 6 bases. The CDR3 region is CASSDGQGNRNEQFF. The CDR3, as DNA: TGTGCCAGCAGTGATGGACAGGGTAATCGCAATGAGCAGTTCTTC.

The V gene is TRBV5-4, the J gene TRBJ2-5, with D perhaps matching TRBD2 (7 bases). The CDR3 spans 16 residues. Trimming took off 4 bases at V and 4 bases at J, with 20 bases between the two ends. Germline loops: CDR1 SGHNT, CDR2 YYREEE (reference sequence). The CDR3 sequence: CASSRQGGAGGETQYF. DNA of the CDR3: TGTGCCAGCAGCCGTCAAGGGGGGGCAGGTGGAGAGACCCAGTACTTC.

V usage is TRBV18 and J usage is TRBJ1-3, with 7 bases that match TRBD1. Germline-derived CDR1 and CDR2 are KGHSH and LQKENI. The CDR3 is 15 residues long. With V trimmed by 4 bases and J by 7 bases, 10 bases remained unmatched. CDR3 residues: CASSRYTTGINTIYF. CDR3 DNA sequence: TGTGCCAGCTCACGATATACGACAGGGATTAACACCATATATTTT.

The rearrangement uses TRBV6-1 and TRBJ1-5, with 10 bases aligning to TRBD1. J lost 4 bases, V lost 3 bases, and 6 bases had no gene match. CDR3 length: 16 residues. Germline V gene data show CDR1 as MNHNS and CDR2 as SASEGT. CDR3 coding DNA: TGTGCCAGCAGTGATCTGACAGGGGGCGTAAATCAGCCCCAGCATTTT. Protein: CASSDLTGGVNQPQHF.

This clone was recorded once. The chain carries TRBV28 and TRBJ1-1; tentative D call: TRBD1 (6 bases). The V and J ends lost 8 bases and 4 bases respectively, with 20 bases between them. There are 15 residues in the CDR3. Germline CDR1 MDHEN, CDR2 SYDVKM. The CDR3 loop is CASRYPEGGITEAFF. CDR3 DNA: TGTGCCAGCCGTTATCCGGAGGGGGGAATCACTGAAGCTTTCTTT.